These 2 T cell receptor beta chains were all obtained from the same sample, sequenced in a study of PD-1 blockade in classical Hodgkin lymphoma. In every patient, relapse followed autologous stem cell transplantation, while exposure to brentuximab vedotin differed. Repertoires were generated with immunoSEQ multiplex PCR, while TCRdb's copy carries only in-frame clones and drops some. In the table there are 25,000 to 35,000 clones, less than 80% of which are singletons. This specimen consisted of peripheral blood mononuclear cells (PBMCs), obtained before the second cycle of nivolumab. The receptor source for this set is a human donor with classical Hodgkin lymphoma.

This clone is categorized as medium-sized. The gene calls are TRBV7-2 and TRBJ1-5; D ambiguous. CDR3 length: 16 amino acids. Per the germline V gene, CDR1 is SGHTA and CDR2 is FQGNSA. Between the trimmed V and J ends, which lost 2 bases and 1 base, there was a span of 12 bases. The CDR3 DNA sequence: TGTGCCAGCAGCTTAAACGGGCCGCGGAGCAATCAGCCCCAGCATTTT. Protein sequence: CASSLNGPRSNQPQHF.

The V and J genes are TRBV6-6 and TRBJ2-5, with TRBD1 matching over 10 bases. The CDR3 extends over 15 amino acids. V was pared by 7 bases and J by 2 bases, with 7 bases of the junction left unmatched. Looked up from germline, CDR1 is MNHNY and CDR2 is SVGAGI (reference sequence). CDR3 in amino acids: CASTYGQGGQETQYF. CDR3 coding DNA: TGTGCCAGCACCTACGGACAGGGGGGACAAGAGACCCAGTACTTC.